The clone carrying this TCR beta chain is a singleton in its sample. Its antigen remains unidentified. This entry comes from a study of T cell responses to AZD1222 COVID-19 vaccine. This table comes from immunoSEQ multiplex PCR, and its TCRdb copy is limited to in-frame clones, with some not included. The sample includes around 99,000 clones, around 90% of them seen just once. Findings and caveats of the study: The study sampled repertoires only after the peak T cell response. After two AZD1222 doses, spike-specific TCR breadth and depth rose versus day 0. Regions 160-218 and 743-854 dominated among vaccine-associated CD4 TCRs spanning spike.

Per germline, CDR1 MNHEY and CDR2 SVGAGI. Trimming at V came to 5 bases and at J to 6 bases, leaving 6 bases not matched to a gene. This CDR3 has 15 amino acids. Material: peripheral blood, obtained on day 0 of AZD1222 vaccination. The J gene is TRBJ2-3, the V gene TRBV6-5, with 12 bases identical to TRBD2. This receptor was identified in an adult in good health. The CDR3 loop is CASSRTSGAGDTQYF. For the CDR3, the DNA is TGTGCCAGCAGTAGGACTAGCGGGGCAGGTGATACGCAGTATTTT.